This T cell receptor beta chain came from a study of T cell responses to AZD1222 COVID-19 vaccine. TCRdb keeps only in-frame clones here, not all; method: immunoSEQ multiplex PCR. The profile shows fewer than 110,000 clones, 75% to 95% of them singletons. The germline V gene encodes CDR1 KGHSY and CDR2 FQNENV. V was shortened by 0 bases and J by 2 bases, with 14 bases between the two germline ends. The CDR3 is 16 residues long. Sequenced here: peripheral blood, sampled 28 days after the second AZD1222 dose. V and J are TRBV16 and TRBJ2-7; maybe TRBD2 (5 bases). The receptor comes from an adult who received the AZD1222 COVID-19 vaccine. CDR3 nucleotide sequence: TGTGCCAGCAGCCAATCGGGCCCAGAGGAGGCCTACGAGCAGTACTTC. This codes for CASSQSGPEEAYEQYF.